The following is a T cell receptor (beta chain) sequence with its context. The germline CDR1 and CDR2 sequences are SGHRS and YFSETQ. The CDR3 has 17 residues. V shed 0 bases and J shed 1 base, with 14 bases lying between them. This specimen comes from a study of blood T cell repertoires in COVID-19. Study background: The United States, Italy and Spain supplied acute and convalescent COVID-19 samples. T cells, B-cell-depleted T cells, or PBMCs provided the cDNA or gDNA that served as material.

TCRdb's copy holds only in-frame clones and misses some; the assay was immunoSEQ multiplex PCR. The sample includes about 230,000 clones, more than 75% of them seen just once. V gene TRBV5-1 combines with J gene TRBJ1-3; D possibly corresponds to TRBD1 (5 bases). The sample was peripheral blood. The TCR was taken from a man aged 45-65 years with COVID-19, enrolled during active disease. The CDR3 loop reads CASSLELTGISGNTIYF. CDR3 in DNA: TGCGCCAGCAGCTTGGAACTAACAGGAATTTCTGGAAACACCATATATTTT. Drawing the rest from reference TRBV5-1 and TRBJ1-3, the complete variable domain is KAGVTQTPRYLIKTRGQQVTLSCSPISGHRSVSWYQQTPGQGLQFLFEYFSETQRNKGNFPGRFSGRQFSNSRSEMNVSTLELGDSALYLCASSLELTGISGNTIYFGEGSWLTVV.